The clone carrying this T cell receptor beta chain was found a few times. This sample was taken from a study of OX40 agonist ivuxolimab in advanced cancers. Trimming stripped 6 bases from V and 0 bases from J, with 12 bases between. CDR3 length: 15 amino acids. Germline CDR1 and CDR2: MDHEN and SYDVKM. Only in-frame clones appear in the TCRdb table, and some are missing; sequencing was by immunoSEQ multiplex PCR. Here the sample spans about 62,000 clones, approximately 81% being singletons. The TCR was taken from an adult with an advanced solid tumor such as melanoma, head and neck, liver or kidney cancer. The specimen was CD4+ or CD8+ T cells sorted from blood, collected in a trial of the OX40 agonist ivuxolimab. The chain is built from TRBV28 and TRBJ1-5; no clear D. The CDR3 bases are TGTGCCAGCAGCCCAGGACGTTTTAGCAATCAGCCCCAGCATTTT. It specifies CASSPGRFSNQPQHF.